The 30 T cell receptor beta chains given below trace back to one sample, sequenced in a study of glioma-infiltrating T cells. The iRepertoire nested amplicon-rescue multiplex PCR amplified TCR alpha and beta CDR3s from RNA. TCRdb processed the multiplex PCR reads anew with MiXCR; each CDR3 protein has one entry. The data hold approximately 100,000 distinct CDR3 sequences, with around 30% observed a single time. Sequencing was performed on glioma tissue, nonneoplastic brain tissue, or PBMCs (not recorded which). These receptors originate from a human donor with low-grade glioma or glioblastoma, undergoing nonglioma brain surgery, or in good health (not recorded which).

As concerns this clonotype: Possible read error: a much larger clone is one base away. The chain is built from TRBV28 and TRBJ1-1; no definite D call. Germline loops: CDR1 MDHEN, CDR2 SYDVKM. V was trimmed by 2 bases and J by 3 bases, leaving 13 bases between them. The CDR3 consists of 15 residues. This CDR3 reads CASSLLGDMDTEAFF. DNA of the CDR3: TGTGCCAGCAGTTTACTGGGAGACATGGACACTGAAGCTTTCTTT.

With respect to this clonotype: A much larger clone differs from this one at a single base, so this may be a read error. The chain carries TRBV20-1 and TRBJ2-1, with D possibly called TRBD1 or TRBD2 (5 bases each). The V gene's germline CDR1 is DFQATT and CDR2 SNEGSKA (reference sequence). The CDR3 length is 14 residues. The CDR3, as DNA: TGCAGTGTACCCCGGGGCCGTTTCGACAATGAGCATTTCTTC. It is translated as CSVPRGRFDNEHFF.

V and J are TRBV28 and TRBJ2-1, with D possibly TRBD2 on 5 matching bases. The CDR3 is 10 residues long. V dropped 10 bases and J dropped 5 bases, with 6 bases sitting between them. CDR1 is MDHEN, CDR2 SYDVKM, per germline. In nucleotides, the CDR3 is TGTGCCAACGGGGACAATGAGCAGTTCTTC. Protein product: CANGDNEQFF.

A remark on this clonotype: This may arise from a read error, as a much more abundant clone is one base away. The rearrangement links TRBV20-1 to TRBJ1-2; possible D gene TRBD1, 6 bases. V gave up 6 bases and J gave up 8 bases, with 22 bases separating them. The CDR3 has 14 residues. Germline V gene sequence: CDR1 DFQATT, CDR2 SNEGSKA (reference sequence). The chain's CDR3 is CSATSSGAIGGYTF. CDR3 DNA: TGCAGTGCAACCTCTTCAGGGGCGATCGGGGGCTACACCTTC.

This clonotype was found many times. The gene calls are TRBV20-1 and TRBJ2-3; 10 bases line up with TRBD2. The germline V gene encodes CDR1 DFQATT and CDR2 SNEGSKA (reference sequence). Trimming cost V 0 bases and J 2 bases; bases outside gene matches: 5. The CDR3 runs to 16 residues. The CDR3 nucleotides read TGCAGTGCTAGAGATTGGACTAGCGGAACCACAGATACGCAGTATTTT. Residues: CSARDWTSGTTDTQYF.

This clonotype was found a few times. V is TRBV11-2 and J is TRBJ2-7; D uncertain. The CDR3 runs to 13 residues. Per the germline V gene, CDR1 is SGHAT and CDR2 is FQNNGV. Trimming removed 4 bases at V and 2 bases at J, with 9 bases between. CDR3 protein: CASSWATPYEQYF. Here the CDR3 DNA reads TGTGCCAGCAGCTGGGCTACCCCCTACGAGCAGTACTTC. The whole variable domain, remainder taken from reference TRBV11-2 and TRBJ2-7, is EAGVAQSPRYKIIEKRQSVAFWCNPISGHATLYWYQQILGQGPKLLIQFQNNGVVDDSQLPKDRFSAERLKGVDSTLKIQPAKLEDSAVYLCASSWATPYEQYFGPGTRLTVT.

Points on this clonotype: A much bigger clone sits one base away, suggesting this may be a read error. The chain carries TRBV6-2 or TRBV6-3 and TRBJ1-5, with unresolved D. The V gene's germline CDR1 is MNHEY and CDR2 SVGEGT. The V and J ends lost 11 bases and 0 bases respectively, with 14 bases between them. The CDR3 has 14 amino acids. The CDR3 nucleotides are TGTGCCGGCTGCGAAGTCTATAGCAATCAGCCCCAGCATTTT. Its translation: CAGCEVYSNQPQHF.

This clonotype was seen a handful of times. The chain joins TRBV7-2 to TRBJ1-1; no clear D. Germline V CDR1 and CDR2: SGHTA, FQGNSA. The CDR3 has 14 amino acids. V was shortened by 3 bases and J by 2 bases, with 10 bases between the two germline ends. The CDR3 bases are TGTGCCAGCAGCTTCCGGGCCGGTAACACTGAAGCTTTCTTT. The encoded protein is CASSFRAGNTEAFF.

Worth noting for this clonotype: The DNA is left out, because the CDR3 cannot be placed on it with certainty; the CDR3 is given as TCRdb lists it. The chain is built from TRBV7-2 and TRBJ1-1; the table assigns TRBD1, which was not confirmed against the DNA. Counting both end residues, the CDR3 totals 20 amino acids. Germline V gene sequence: CDR1 SGHTA, CDR2 FQGNSA. CDR3 in amino acids: CASSFYICSATRQGNTEAFF.

The table lists this clonotype with a few counts. V and J are TRBV18 and TRBJ1-4; no firm D call. With 3 bases removed from V and 7 bases from J, the gap between germline ends came to 3 bases. Germline CDR1 reads KGHSH; CDR2 reads LQKENI. This CDR3 is built from 11 residues. CDR3 sequence reads: CASSPREKLFF. In DNA form, the CDR3 reads TGTGCCAGCTCACCCCGTGAAAAACTGTTTTTT.

The genes are TRBV18 and TRBJ1-1, with 8 bases matching TRBD1. The CDR3 spans 15 residues. Germline V gives CDR1 KGHSH, CDR2 LQKENI. The V segment lost 3 bases and the J segment 5 bases; nucleotides outside the gene matches: 8. Written as DNA, the CDR3 is TGTGCCAGCTCACCTCAGGGACAGGTGAGAACTGAAGCTTTCTTT. Translating gives CASSPQGQVRTEAFF.

About this clonotype itself: One junction end disagrees with the germline gene, perhaps due to a read error. The V gene is TRBV7-9, the J gene TRBJ2-5, with D possibly matching TRBD2 (5 bases). CDR3 size: 14 residues. Germline CDR1 SEHNR, CDR2 FQNEAQ (reference sequence). CDR3 nucleotides: TGTGCCAGCAGCCCCATCGGGGTACAAGAGACCAAGTACTTC. It encodes CASSPIGVQETKYF.

As to this clonotype: Germline and junction disagree at one end, which may indicate a read error. This chain links TRBV4-2 with TRBJ2-5; D might be TRBD1 (5 bases). CDR1 is LGHNA and CDR2 is YNFKEQ in the germline V gene. This CDR3 spans 14 amino acids. CDR3 in DNA: TGTGCCAGCAGCCAAGAGTCCAGGGAAGAGACCCAGTGCTTC. Residues: CASSQESREETQCF.

This sequence joins TRBV18 and TRBJ1-1, with no clear D. V lost 2 bases and J 0 bases, leaving 7 bases between the germline ends. The CDR3 extends over 14 amino acids. Germline values: CDR1 KGHSH, CDR2 LQKENI. CDR3 sequence (DNA): TGTGCCAGCTCACCAACGGATTTGAACACTGAAGCTTTCTTT. Translation: CASSPTDLNTEAFF.

This rearrangement joins TRBV12-3 or TRBV12-4 to TRBJ1-2, with 7 positions matching TRBD1. The CDR3 loop spans 14 amino acids. The ends lost 5 bases at V and 8 bases at J; junction bases unmatched: 11. The CDR3 reads CASSPRQGPSGYTF. The CDR3 DNA reads as TGTGCCAGCAGTCCTAGACAGGGACCGTCCGGCTACACCTTC.

This clonotype was seen more than once but under ten times. This chain connects TRBV20-1 to TRBJ1-5; D not certain. Looked up from germline, CDR1 is DFQATT and CDR2 is SNEGSKA (reference sequence). V lost 1 base and J 4 bases, leaving 14 bases between the germline ends. There are 15 residues in the CDR3. CDR3 bases: TGCAGTGCTAGAGTAGGGAGCAGCCCTAATCAGCCCCAGCATTTT. As protein: CSARVGSSPNQPQHF.

Regarding this clonotype: With a much larger clone just one base away, this may be a read error. The rearrangement links TRBV5-4 to TRBJ1-1; no definite D call. The CDR3 runs 14 residues. Germline V gene sequence: CDR1 SGHNT, CDR2 YYREEE (reference sequence). CDR3 nucleotides: TGTGCCGGCAGCTTGGAATGGCAGAACACTGAAGCTTTCTTT. Translation: CAGSLEWQNTEAFF.

The rearrangement links TRBV12-3 or TRBV12-4 to TRBJ2-3, with 7 positions matching TRBD2. The CDR3 is made up of 16 amino acids. The trim removed 5 bases at V and 4 bases at J, leaving 12 bases unmatched. CDR3 loop: CASSLPSAGRADTQYF. Here the CDR3 DNA reads TGTGCCAGCAGTCTGCCGTCAGCGGGGAGGGCAGATACGCAGTATTTT.

On this clonotype: A read error may be the cause here, since a much bigger clone is one base away. The V and J genes are TRBV7-2 and TRBJ2-3, with 9 positions matching TRBD2. Germline CDR1 reads SGHTA; CDR2 reads FQGNSA. The CDR3 is made up of 17 amino acids. The junction had 16 bases not matched to a gene; V was cut back by 6 bases and J by 6 bases. The CDR3: CASRFLYSGGLPDTQYF. Here the CDR3 DNA reads TGTGCCAGCAGGTTTTTATATAGCGGGGGTCTTCCGGATACGCAGTATTTT.

In its sample, this clonotype was seen a few times. The genes are TRBV28 and TRBJ2-2; 7 nucleotides agree with TRBD2. J gave up 2 bases and V 5 bases, and 5 bases lay outside the gene matches. CDR1 and CDR2 from the germline V gene are MDHEN and SYDVKM. The CDR3 runs to 15 residues. CDR3 DNA sequence: TGTGCCAGCAGTAAAACTAGCGACAACACCGGGGAGCTGTTTTTT. Protein product: CASSKTSDNTGELFF.

This clonotype was seen repeatedly, ten times or more. The CDR3 DNA is TGCGCCAGCAGCCAAGGACTGGGCTCCTACGAGCAGTACTTC. It yields the protein CASSQGLGSYEQYF. The J gene is TRBJ2-7, the V gene TRBV4-1; D ambiguous. Trimming took 1 base from V and 0 from J, leaving 7 bases between them. Germline CDR1 is MGHRA and CDR2 is YSYEKL. The CDR3 runs to 14 residues.

The table lists this clonotype with many counts. The CDR3 DNA is TGTGCCAGCTCCAAGGAGGTAGAGACCCAGTACTTC. Translated, it gives CASSKEVETQYF. The J gene is TRBJ2-5, the V gene TRBV6-2 or TRBV6-3; D possibly corresponds to TRBD2 (5 bases). Germline V gene data show CDR1 as MNHEY and CDR2 as SVGEGT. The CDR3 length is 12 residues. With 8 bases removed from V and 4 bases from J, the gap between germline ends came to 11 bases.

For this clonotype: The junction shows a germline mismatch at one end, possibly a read error. The V call is TRBV14, the J call TRBJ2-1; no clear D. From germline, CDR1 is SGHDN and CDR2 FVKESK. The CDR3 loop spans 15 amino acids. CDR3 sequence (DNA): TGTGCCAACAGCCAAGTCCCCACGACCTACAATGAGCAGTTCTTC. It codes for CANSQVPTTYNEQFF.

For this clonotype: A much larger clone is a single base away; this may be a read error. The genes are TRBV29-1 and TRBJ1-1, with unresolved D. This CDR3 is built from 12 residues. V lost 8 bases to trimming and J lost 4 bases, with 14 bases between them. Per the germline V gene, CDR1 is SQVTM and CDR2 is ANQGSEA. The CDR3 coding sequence is TGCAGCTCGGCCTCCTCGGGCACTGAAGCTTTCTTT. As protein: CSSASSGTEAFF.

The V call is TRBV10-3, the J call TRBJ1-5; no firm D call. The CDR3 has 13 amino acids. CDR1 is ENHRY and CDR2 is SYGVKD in the germline V gene. The germline V and J ends were trimmed by 2 bases and 5 bases, with 7 bases remaining between them. The CDR3 spells CAISEREDQPQHF. The CDR3 coding sequence is TGTGCCATCAGTGAGAGGGAAGATCAGCCCCAGCATTTT.

For this clonotype: A much larger clone lies a single base off, so this may be a read error. This likely comes from a read error, as the CDR3 has no conserved phenylalanine or tryptophan at its end. V gene TRBV20-1 combines with J gene TRBJ1-2; 11 bases are shared with TRBD1. V was pared by 5 bases and J by 5 bases, with 10 bases of the junction left unmatched. This CDR3 is built from 15 residues. Germline CDR1 DFQATT, CDR2 SNEGSKA (reference sequence). This chain's CDR3 is CSAYKGQGGGYGYTL. The CDR3, as DNA: TGCAGTGCTTATAAGGGACAGGGGGGTGGGTATGGCTACACCTTA.

The chain carries TRBV5-4 and TRBJ2-3; D not resolved. The V and J ends lost 4 bases and 4 bases respectively, with 10 bases between them. The germline CDR1 and CDR2 sequences are SGHNT and YYREEE (reference sequence). The CDR3 runs 13 residues. The CDR3 here is CASSRYEADTQYF. The CDR3 DNA reads TGTGCCAGCAGCCGGTACGAGGCAGATACGCAGTATTTT.

A remark on this clonotype: A much bigger clone sits one base away, suggesting this may be a read error. The V and J genes are TRBV24-1 and TRBJ2-3; the D gene is possibly TRBD1 (6 bases). Between the trimmed V and J ends, which lost 10 bases and 2 bases, there was a span of 12 bases. The CDR3 is made up of 13 amino acids. CDR1 KGHDR and CDR2 SFDVKD come from the germline V gene. The CDR3 loop reads CATQGHPTDTQYF. The CDR3 DNA reads as TGTGCCACGCAGGGACACCCCACAGATACGCAGTATTTT.

This clonotype has at least ten counts. The V gene is TRBV25-1, the J gene TRBJ2-1; possibly TRBD1 or TRBD2 for D (5 bases each). Between the trimmed V and J ends, which lost 3 bases and 8 bases, there was a span of 8 bases. Looked up from germline, CDR1 is MGHDK and CDR2 is SYGVNS. The CDR3 runs 12 residues. This chain's CDR3 is CASSEGVYEQFF. The CDR3 DNA reads TGTGCCAGCAGTGAGGGGGTGTATGAGCAGTTCTTC.

CDR3: CASRRIGTDPKSHTEAFF. CDR3 nucleotide sequence: TGTGCCAGCAGAAGAATAGGGACGGACCCTAAAAGTCACACTGAAGCTTTCTTT. The V gene is TRBV2, the J gene TRBJ1-1; tentatively, D is TRBD1 (5 bases). Germline values: CDR1 SNHLY, CDR2 FYNNEI. The length of the CDR3 is 18 residues. The V gene lost 6 bases and the J gene lost 3 bases, with 26 bases spanning the gap.